The rows below give T cell receptor beta chains drawn from one sample of a study of cytomegalovirus exposure and HLA in healthy donors. Here immunoSEQ multiplex PCR was the method, and the copy in TCRdb shows in-frame clones only, minus some. The data hold 35,000 to 45,000 clones, with roughly half observed a single time. The sample was PBMCs. The receptors derive from a man aged 60 to 75 in good health and CMV-seronegative. CDR3s include the opening cysteine and the closing phenylalanine or tryptophan. The D gene is left open where the match is weak.

TRBJ1-2 | 17 | TRBV4-1 | TRBD1 | CASSQLRMGTGGYGYTF
TRBJ1-1 | 14 | TRBV28 | . | CASTLTWAVTEAFF
TRBJ2-1 | 15 | TRBV7-2 | . | CASSLPVSSYNEQFF
TRBJ2-3 | 15 | TRBV2 | TRBD2 | CASRRLAGVPDTQYF
TRBJ2-3 | 15 | TRBV15 | . | CATSRDRVLTDTQYF
TRBJ2-1 | 17 | TRBV4-1 | TRBD2 | CASSRFGTSGILGEQFF
TRBJ2-7 | 12 | TRBV7-8 | . | CASSLVRGEQYF
TRBJ1-2 | 15 | TRBV6-5 | TRBD1 | CASSYGAGGIYGYTF
TRBJ1-4 | 14 | TRBV2 | . | CASSLQGIDEKLFF
TRBJ2-6 | 16 | TRBV10-3 | TRBD1 | CATSGQGVSGANVLTF
TRBJ2-7 | 14 | TRBV30 | TRBD1 | CAWSVGRGIYEQYF
TRBJ1-2 | 13 | TRBV29-1 | TRBD1 | CSVEGQGAGGYTF
TRBJ1-1 | 14 | TRBV7-9 | TRBD1 | CASSSQGGNTEAFF
TRBJ1-5 | 15 | TRBV5-1 | . | CASSLETGGNQPQHF
TRBJ2-3 | 13 | TRBV7-2 | . | CACSAASTDTQYF
TRBJ1-2 | 14 | TRBV10-3 | . | CAISEPSANYGYTF
TRBJ2-7 | 14 | TRBV29-1 | TRBD1 | CSVYGQDTPYEQYF
TRBJ2-7 | 18 | TRBV30 | TRBD1 | CAWSVLDGRDSNPYEQYF
TRBJ2-1 | 11 | TRBV20-1 | . | CSAARYNEQFF
TRBJ2-3 | 15 | TRBV25-1 | TRBD2 | CASSEVRGEADTQYF